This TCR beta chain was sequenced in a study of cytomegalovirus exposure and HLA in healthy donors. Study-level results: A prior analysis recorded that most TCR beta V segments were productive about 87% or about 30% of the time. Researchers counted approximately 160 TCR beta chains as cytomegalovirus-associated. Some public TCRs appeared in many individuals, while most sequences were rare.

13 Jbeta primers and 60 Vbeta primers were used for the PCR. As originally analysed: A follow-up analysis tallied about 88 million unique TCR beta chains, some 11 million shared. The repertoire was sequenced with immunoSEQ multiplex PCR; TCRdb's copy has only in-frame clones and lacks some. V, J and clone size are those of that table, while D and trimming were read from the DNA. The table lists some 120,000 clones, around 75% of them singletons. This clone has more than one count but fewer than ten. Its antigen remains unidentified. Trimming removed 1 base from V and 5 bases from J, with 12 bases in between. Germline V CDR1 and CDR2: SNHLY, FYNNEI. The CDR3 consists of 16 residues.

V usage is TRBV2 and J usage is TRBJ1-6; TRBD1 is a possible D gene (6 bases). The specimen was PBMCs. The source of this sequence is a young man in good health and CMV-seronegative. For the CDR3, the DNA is TGTGCCAGCAGTGAAGGGACAGCGAATAATAATTCACCCCTCCACTTT. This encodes CASSEGTANNNSPLHF.